Sequencing of this T cell receptor beta chain was carried out in a study of CD8 T cells in ankylosing spondylitis (dated by TCRdb to 2015 to 2018). For the study in its entirety: T cell receptor beta repertoires were profiled in healthy donors and ankylosing spondylitis patients so that disease-linked TCR variants could be found. Peripheral blood was sampled, and synovial fluid was also collected from ankylosing spondylitis patients. In total, the full study cohort was made up of some 100 healthy donors and 25 to 30 ankylosing spondylitis patients.

Results and caveats for the whole study, not just this receptor: Some TCR beta motif variants had previously been reported in synovial fluid and blood of reactive arthritis patients, which suggested common disease-initiation mechanisms. The disease-linked clones had a CD8+ phenotype and were found at relatively low frequencies in peripheral blood. Significant enrichment of the disease-linked clones was reported in matched synovial fluid samples from ankylosing spondylitis patients. Blood from ankylosing spondylitis patients appeared to be characterized by a TCR beta motif made up of eight highly homologous amino acid variants.

This clonotype was detected ten times or more. There is no known antigen for this receptor. Nothing much larger sits one base from this clone, and base qualities are not available. TCRdb names Illumina HiSeq 2500 as the instrument used. TCR beta libraries were prepared by quantitative 5'-RACE with molecular barcodes. The authors' pipeline ran thus. Disease-linked TCR variants were identified with a new computational method built on a probabilistic model of VDJ rearrangement. TCRdb took the public reads, trimmed them with fastp at Q25, ran MiXCR for clone calling and kept in-frame beta chains. Each entry merges the rows of one CDR3 protein and shows their most common DNA and genes. V and J calls and clone size were set by TCRdb, not the authors. The sample includes about 510,000 distinct CDR3 sequences, with approximately 5% observed a single time. Roughly 3.5% of the sample comes from the top ten. This clonotype was sampled from a male donor with ankylosing spondylitis. What was sequenced was blood, either unsorted or a sorted T cell fraction (not recorded which).

CDR3 region: CASNLRFRQGRNEQYF. DNA sequence: TGTGCCAGTAATCTTCGATTTAGGCAGGGCAGAAACGAGCAGTACTTC. Here the chain combines TRBV28 and TRBJ2-7; perhaps TRBD1 is the D gene, with 5 bases matching. From a lookup of the germline V gene, CDR1 and CDR2 are MDHEN and SYDVKM. V loses 9 bases, J loses 5 bases, and the germline ends lie 26 bases apart. From the cysteine up to the phenylalanine, the CDR3 has a length of 16 residues. The read is trimmed to its CDR3 DNA, 48 bases read in frame from base 1. Here the CDR3 is joined to the reference TRBV28 and TRBJ2-7 genes, and the full variable domain is: DVKVTQSSRYLVKRTGEKVFLECVQDMDHENMFWYRQDPGLGLRLIYFSYDVKMKEKGDIPEGYSVSREKKERFSLILESASTNQTSMYLCASNLRFRQGRNEQYFGPGTRLTVT.